This TCR beta chain appears in the sequencing data of a study of PD-L1 blockade in urothelial cancer. In the study overall: Male sex and bladder-origin urothelial cancer characterized twenty-five of the 29 patients.

The time point: pretreatment peripheral blood. Germline V CDR1 and CDR2: SGHTA, FQGTGA. The CDR3 extends over 15 amino acids. The repertoire was sequenced with immunoSEQ multiplex PCR; TCRdb's copy has only in-frame clones and lacks some. The data contain around 38,000 clones, approximately 80% of them singletons. This material consisted of PBMCs, taken around atezolizumab (anti-PD-L1) treatment. The receptor comes from a man in his fifties or sixties with urothelial cancer. This chain joins TRBV7-3 and TRBJ2-5; 9 bases fit TRBD1. With the DNA end fitting TRBJ2-7 better, the J assignment may be wrong. The CDR3 spells CASSSETGGAYEQYF. CDR3 DNA: TGTGCCAGCAGCTCTGAGACAGGGGGGGCCTACGAGCAGTACTTC.